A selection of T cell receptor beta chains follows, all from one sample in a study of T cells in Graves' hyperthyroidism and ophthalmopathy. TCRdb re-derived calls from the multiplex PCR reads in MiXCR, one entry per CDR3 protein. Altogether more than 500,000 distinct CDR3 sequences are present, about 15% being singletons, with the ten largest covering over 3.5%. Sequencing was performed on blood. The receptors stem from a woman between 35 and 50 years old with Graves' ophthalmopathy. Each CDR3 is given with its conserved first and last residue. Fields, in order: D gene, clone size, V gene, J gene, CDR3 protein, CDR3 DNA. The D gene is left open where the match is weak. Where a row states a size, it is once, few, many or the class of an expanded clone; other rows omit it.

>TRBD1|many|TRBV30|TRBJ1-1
CAWGKKGAFEAFF
TGTGCCTGGGGAAAGAAGGGGGCGTTTGAAGCTTTCTTT
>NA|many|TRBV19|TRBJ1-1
CASSIQGTMNTEAFF
TGTGCCAGTAGTATACAGGGGACTATGAACACTGAAGCTTTCTTT
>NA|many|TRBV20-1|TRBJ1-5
CSARGGTHQPQHF
TGCAGTGCTAGAGGAGGGACTCATCAGCCCCAGCATTTT
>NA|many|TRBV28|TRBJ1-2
CASSLTPGGYTF
TGTGCCAGCAGTTTAACCCCCGGTGGCTACACCTTC
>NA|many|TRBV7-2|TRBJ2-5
CASSKQAPETQYF
TGTGCCAGCAGCAAACAGGCTCCGGAGACCCAGTACTTC
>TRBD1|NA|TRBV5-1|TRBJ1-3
CASSLGGTETGNTIYF
TGCGCCAGCAGCTTGGGAGGGACAGAGACTGGAAACACCATATATTTT
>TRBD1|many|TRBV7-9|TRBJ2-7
CASSLAGDRDYEQYF
TGTGCCAGCAGCTTAGCCGGGGACAGGGACTACGAGCAGTACTTC
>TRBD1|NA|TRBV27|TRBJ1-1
CASSPRAGQGAITEAFF
TGTGCCAGCAGTCCCCGAGCCGGACAGGGGGCGATCACTGAAGCTTTCTTT
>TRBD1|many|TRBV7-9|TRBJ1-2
CASSSYSTGEKGYTF
TGTGCCAGCAGCTCCTATTCAACAGGGGAAAAAGGCTACACCTTC
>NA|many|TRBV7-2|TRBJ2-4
CASSLVIGSQNIQYF
TGTGCCAGCAGCTTAGTCATAGGGAGCCAAAACATTCAGTACTTC
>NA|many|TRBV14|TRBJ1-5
CASSQDWAQPQHF
TGTGCCAGCAGCCAAGATTGGGCTCAGCCCCAGCATTTT
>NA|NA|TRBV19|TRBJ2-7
CTSSQQGYEQYF
TGTACCAGTAGCCAACAGGGCTACGAGCAGTACTTC
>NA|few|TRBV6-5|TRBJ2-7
CASSWGNQDEQYF
TGTGCCAGCAGTTGGGGCAATCAGGACGAGCAGTACTTC